A single sample is the source of the 6 T cell receptor beta chains below, sequenced in a study of shared clonotypes between healthy human individuals. Sequencing used immunoSEQ multiplex PCR; TCRdb keeps in-frame clones, though not all of them. This table has over 1.5 million clones, roughly 98% appearing once. The source material was naive CD4+ T cells sorted from blood. Subset described: CD45RA+ positively selected. The receptors shown here come from a man younger than 40 in good health.

DNA for the CDR3: TGCGCCAGCAGCCAAGATCTACTAGCGACAGATACGCAGTATTTT. Amino acids: CASSQDLLATDTQYF. This chain uses TRBV4-1 with TRBJ2-3; 7 bases map to TRBD2. V gave up 0 bases and J gave up 3 bases; unmatched junction bases: 3. The germline CDR1 and CDR2 sequences are MGHRA and YSYEKL. This CDR3 is built from 15 residues.

This chain joins TRBV19 and TRBJ2-7; TRBD1 matches 11 bases. This CDR3 spans 14 amino acids. Germline-derived CDR1 and CDR2 are LNHDA and SQIVND (reference sequence). V dropped 7 bases and J dropped 0; count of bases not matched to a gene: 2. The CDR3 protein is CASTGTGGSYEQYF. The CDR3 nucleotides are TGTGCCAGTACCGGGACAGGGGGCTCCTACGAGCAGTACTTC.

The V and J genes are TRBV4-2 and TRBJ2-2; 9 bases line up with TRBD1. Germline CDR1 is LGHNA and CDR2 is YNFKEQ. V shed 4 bases, J shed 0 bases, and the junction held 3 bases outside the gene matches. The CDR3 consists of 16 residues. This CDR3 reads CASSPRQGANTGELFF. CDR3 in DNA: TGTGCCAGCAGCCCCCGACAGGGGGCGAACACCGGGGAGCTGTTTTTT.

The V gene is TRBV4-2, the J gene TRBJ1-4, with D unresolved. This CDR3 has 13 amino acids. Germline V gene lookup returns CDR1 LGHNA and CDR2 YNFKEQ. V was pared by 0 bases and J by 8 bases, with 7 bases between. The CDR3 region is CASSQDGVEKLFF. The CDR3 coding sequence is TGTGCCAGCAGCCAAGATGGGGTAGAAAAACTGTTTTTT.

This rearrangement joins TRBV6-5 to TRBJ1-2, with D tentatively TRBD1 (5 bases). The CDR3 is 13 residues long. The V and J ends lost 3 bases and 7 bases respectively, with 12 bases between them. CDR1 is MNHEY, CDR2 SVGAGI, per germline. As DNA, the CDR3 is TGTGCCAGCAGTTATGGGGGTAATGGTGGCTACACCTTC. This encodes CASSYGGNGGYTF.

The chain uses TRBV10-2 and TRBJ1-5; unclear D gene. The CDR3 runs 14 residues. Germline CDR1 is WSHSY and CDR2 is SAAADI. V lost 6 bases, J lost 9 bases, and 18 bases lay in between. The CDR3 DNA reads as TGCGCCAGCAGCCACGGGGTTCCCCAAGGGCCCCAGCATTTT. This encodes CASSHGVPQGPQHF.